This TCR beta chain was captured by sequencing in a study of T cells expressing NK-cell markers. Reprocessing the 5' RACE reads, TCRdb reports a single entry for every CDR3 protein and omits DNA. In total, the table holds over 200,000 distinct CDR3 sequences. The CDR3 has 13 amino acids. The germline V gene encodes CDR1 SGHTA and CDR2 FQGNSA. V is TRBV7-2 and J is TRBJ2-1; the D call of TRBD1 rests on TCRdb alone, since no DNA is present to check it. The receptor comes from a man aged 18 to 30 in good health. The sample was blood T cells: a sorted CD56 or NKG2C T cell subset, CD4+ or CD8+ T cells, or bulk PBMC T cells (not recorded which). Here the CDR3 reads CASSPGRGGEQFF.